This T cell receptor beta chain was retrieved from a study of shared clonotypes between healthy human individuals. TCRdb's table, derived via immunoSEQ multiplex PCR, lists solely in-frame clones and lacks some. The sample includes 600,000 to 750,000 clones, approximately 77% seen only once; the top ten take approximately 2%. Points from the study as a whole: Clonotypes shared by all four donors outscored non-shared clonotypes in generation probability.

A remark on this clone: Antigen unknown.

Germline V gene lookup returns CDR1 GTSNPN and CDR2 SVGIG (reference sequence). The CDR3 loop spans 15 amino acids. The V gene lost 2 bases and the J gene lost 1 base, with 14 bases spanning the gap. The chain couples TRBV30 to TRBJ1-1; weak D call: TRBD1 (5 bases). The specimen sequenced was memory CD4+ T cells sorted from blood. Subset noted: CD45RA-negative fraction. The TCR sequence derives from a young woman in good health. CDR3 nucleotides: TGTGCCTGGAGTTCCCAGGGAGTAAGGAACACTGAAGCTTTCTTT. The encoded protein is CAWSSQGVRNTEAFF. The whole variable domain, remainder taken from reference TRBV30 and TRBJ1-1, is SQTIHQWPATLVQPVGSPLSLECTVEGTSNPNLYWYRQAAGRGLQLLFYSVGIGQISSEVPQNLSASRPQDRQFILSSKKLLLSDSGFYLCAWSSQGVRNTEAFFGQGTRLTVV.